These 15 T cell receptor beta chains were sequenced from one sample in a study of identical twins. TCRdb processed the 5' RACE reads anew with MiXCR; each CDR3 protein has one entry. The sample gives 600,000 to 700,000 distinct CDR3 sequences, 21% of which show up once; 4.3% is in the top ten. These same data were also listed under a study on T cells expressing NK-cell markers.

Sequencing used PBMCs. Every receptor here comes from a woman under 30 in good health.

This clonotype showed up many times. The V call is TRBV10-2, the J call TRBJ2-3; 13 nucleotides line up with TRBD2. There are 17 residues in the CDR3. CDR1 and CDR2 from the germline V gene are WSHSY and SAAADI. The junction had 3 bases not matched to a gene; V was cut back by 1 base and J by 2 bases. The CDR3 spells CASSEWTSGSPTDTQYF. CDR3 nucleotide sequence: TGCGCCAGCAGTGAGTGGACTAGCGGGAGCCCCACAGATACGCAGTATTTT.

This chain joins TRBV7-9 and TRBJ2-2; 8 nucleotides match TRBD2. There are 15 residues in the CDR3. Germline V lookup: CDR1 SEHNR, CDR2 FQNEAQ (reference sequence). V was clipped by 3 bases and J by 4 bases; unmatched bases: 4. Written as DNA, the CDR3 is TGTGCCAGCAGCTTGCAGGCGGGAGGCACCGGGGAGCTGTTTTTT. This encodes CASSLQAGGTGELFF.

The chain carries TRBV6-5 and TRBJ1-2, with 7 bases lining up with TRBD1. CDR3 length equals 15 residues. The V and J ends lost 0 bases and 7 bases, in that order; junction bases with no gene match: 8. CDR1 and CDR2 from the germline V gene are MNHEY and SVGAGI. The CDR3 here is CASSYSRQGIGGYTF. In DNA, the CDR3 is TGTGCCAGCAGTTACTCGAGACAGGGAATAGGTGGCTACACCTTC.

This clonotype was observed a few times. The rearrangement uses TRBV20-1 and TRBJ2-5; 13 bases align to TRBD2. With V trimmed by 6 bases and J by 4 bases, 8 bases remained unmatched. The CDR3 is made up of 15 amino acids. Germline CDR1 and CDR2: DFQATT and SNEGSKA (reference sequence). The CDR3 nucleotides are TGCAGTGCCGAAGGACTAGCGGGAGTCCTAGAGACCCAGTACTTC. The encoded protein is CSAEGLAGVLETQYF.

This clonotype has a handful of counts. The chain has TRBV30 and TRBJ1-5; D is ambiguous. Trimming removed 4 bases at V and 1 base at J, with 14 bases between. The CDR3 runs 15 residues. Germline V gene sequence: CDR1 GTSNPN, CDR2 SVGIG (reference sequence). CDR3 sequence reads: CAWTSWSGSNQPQHF. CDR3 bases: TGTGCCTGGACCTCGTGGAGTGGGAGCAATCAGCCCCAGCATTTT.

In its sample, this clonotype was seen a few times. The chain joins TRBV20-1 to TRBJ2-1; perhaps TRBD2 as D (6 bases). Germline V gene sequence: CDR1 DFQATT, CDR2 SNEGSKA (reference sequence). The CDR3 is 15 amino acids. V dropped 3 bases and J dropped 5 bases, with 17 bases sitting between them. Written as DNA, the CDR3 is TGCAGTGCTAGCCTCACTCCGGGAGCAAACAATGAGCAGTTCTTC. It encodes CSASLTPGANNEQFF.

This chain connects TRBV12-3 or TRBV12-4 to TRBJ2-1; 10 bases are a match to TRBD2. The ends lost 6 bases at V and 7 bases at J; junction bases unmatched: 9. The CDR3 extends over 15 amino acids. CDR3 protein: CASRASGSLGNEQFF. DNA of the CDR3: TGTGCCAGCAGAGCTAGCGGGAGCTTGGGTAATGAGCAGTTCTTC.

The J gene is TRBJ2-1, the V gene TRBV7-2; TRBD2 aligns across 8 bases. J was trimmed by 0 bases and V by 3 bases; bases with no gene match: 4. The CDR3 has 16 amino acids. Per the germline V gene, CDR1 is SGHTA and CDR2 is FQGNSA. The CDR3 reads CASSFVSGSSYNEQFF. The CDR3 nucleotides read TGTGCCAGCAGCTTCGTGAGCGGGAGCTCCTACAATGAGCAGTTCTTC.

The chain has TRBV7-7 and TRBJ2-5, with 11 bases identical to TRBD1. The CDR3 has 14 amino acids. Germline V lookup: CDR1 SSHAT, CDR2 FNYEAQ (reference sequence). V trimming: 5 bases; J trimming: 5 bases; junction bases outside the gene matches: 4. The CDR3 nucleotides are TGTGCCAGCAGCCGGACAGGGGGCATGGAGACCCAGTACTTC. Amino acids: CASSRTGGMETQYF.

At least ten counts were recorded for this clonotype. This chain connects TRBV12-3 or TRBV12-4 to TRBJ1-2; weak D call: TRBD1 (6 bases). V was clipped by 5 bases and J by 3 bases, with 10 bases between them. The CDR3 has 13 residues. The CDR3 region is CASSPDSHYGYTF. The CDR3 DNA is TGTGCCAGCAGTCCGGACAGCCACTATGGCTACACCTTC.

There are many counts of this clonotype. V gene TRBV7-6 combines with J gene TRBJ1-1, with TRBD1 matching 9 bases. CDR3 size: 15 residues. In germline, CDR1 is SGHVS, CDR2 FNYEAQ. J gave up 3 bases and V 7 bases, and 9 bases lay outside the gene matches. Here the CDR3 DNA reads TGTGCCAGCACCTTGGGAGGGACAGGGCACACTGAAGCTTTCTTT. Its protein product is CASTLGGTGHTEAFF.

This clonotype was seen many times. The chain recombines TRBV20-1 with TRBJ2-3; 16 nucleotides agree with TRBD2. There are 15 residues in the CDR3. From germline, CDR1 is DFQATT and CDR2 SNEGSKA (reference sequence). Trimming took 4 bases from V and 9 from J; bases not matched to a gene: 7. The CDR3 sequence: CSATGTSGGALTQYF. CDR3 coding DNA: TGCAGTGCTACCGGGACTAGCGGGGGGGCTTTGACGCAGTATTTT.

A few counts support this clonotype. The CDR3 sequence is CSARDEAPAGTQYF. The CDR3 DNA sequence: TGCAGTGCTAGAGATGAGGCTCCTGCGGGGACCCAGTACTTC. This chain joins TRBV20-1 and TRBJ2-5, with a weak D call TRBD2 (5 bases). V lost 0 bases to trimming and J lost 7 bases, with 15 bases between them. Germline V gene data show CDR1 as DFQATT and CDR2 as SNEGSKA (reference sequence). The CDR3 is 14 residues long.

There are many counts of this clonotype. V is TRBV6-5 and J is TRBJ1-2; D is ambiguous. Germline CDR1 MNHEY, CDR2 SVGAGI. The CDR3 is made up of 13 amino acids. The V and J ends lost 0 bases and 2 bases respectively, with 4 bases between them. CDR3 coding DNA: TGTGCCAGCAGTTACTCCGGGAACTATGGCTACACCTTC. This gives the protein CASSYSGNYGYTF.

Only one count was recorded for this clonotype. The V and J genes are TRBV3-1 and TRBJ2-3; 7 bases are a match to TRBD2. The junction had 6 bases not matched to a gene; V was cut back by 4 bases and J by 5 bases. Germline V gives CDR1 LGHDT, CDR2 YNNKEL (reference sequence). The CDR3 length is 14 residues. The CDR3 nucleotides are TGTGCCAGCAGCCTAGAAGGACTAGTAGATACGCAGTATTTT. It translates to CASSLEGLVDTQYF.